This T cell receptor beta chain originates from a study of Graves' ophthalmopathy and Graves' hyperthyroidism. Trimming stripped 5 bases from V and 1 base from J, with 11 bases between. The CDR3 extends over 14 amino acids. The germline V gene has CDR1 ENHRY and CDR2 SYGVKD. The study excluded patients with other autoimmune diseases, uncontrolled infections, pregnancy or lactation. RNA served as the template for amplifying TCR beta CDR3 regions. After a first-round RT-PCR with HTBI primers, a second-round multiplex PCR was run. TCRdb reprocessed the multiplex PCR reads with MiXCR, giving one entry per CDR3 protein. The sample gives more than 15,000 distinct CDR3 sequences, roughly 46% of which show up once; 25% is in the top ten. By sample share, this clonotype is medium-sized (0.01 to 0.1%).

The sequence derives from a woman in her thirties or forties with stable Graves' hyperthyroidism. The chain joins TRBV10-3 to TRBJ2-5, with a possible D match to TRBD1 (6 bases). Sequenced: peripheral blood. The CDR3 DNA is TGTGCCATCAGTACTCCAGGGGCCCAAGAGACCCAGTACTTC. It encodes CAISTPGAQETQYF.